This T cell receptor beta chain derives from a study of T-cell reconstitution after alpha-beta-depleted transplantation in children. Concerning this clonotype itself: Antigen: not known.

Per germline, CDR1 SGHRS and CDR2 YFSETQ. CDR3 size: 13 residues. Deletions cut 0 bases from V and 7 bases from J, with 10 bases between. As it was prepared, the TCRbeta library received unique molecular identifiers. TCRdb analysed the PCR reads with MiXCR anew, one entry per CDR3 protein. The sample contains about 980,000 distinct CDR3 sequences, around 30% of which appear only once. Study-wide points: There were some patients whose high TCRbeta diversity at day 60 came from surviving recipient T cells and thymic progenitors. Expanded clones from the graft, numbering several hundred, reportedly supplied alpha-beta T cells about two months after transplant. When one year had passed after transplant, most T-cell counts and diversity came from newly produced T cells.

The chain is built from TRBV5-1 and TRBJ2-5; D unresolved. The receptor's source is a boy under two years old who had a stem cell transplant for SCID, so the T cells may come from the graft donor. The sample here was PBMCs, mostly from graft donor cells, taken 360 days after TCRalphabeta/CD19-depleted stem cell transplant. The CDR3 spells CASSLAGPGTQYF. Here the CDR3 DNA reads TGCGCCAGCAGCTTGGCCGGCCCCGGGACCCAGTACTTC.